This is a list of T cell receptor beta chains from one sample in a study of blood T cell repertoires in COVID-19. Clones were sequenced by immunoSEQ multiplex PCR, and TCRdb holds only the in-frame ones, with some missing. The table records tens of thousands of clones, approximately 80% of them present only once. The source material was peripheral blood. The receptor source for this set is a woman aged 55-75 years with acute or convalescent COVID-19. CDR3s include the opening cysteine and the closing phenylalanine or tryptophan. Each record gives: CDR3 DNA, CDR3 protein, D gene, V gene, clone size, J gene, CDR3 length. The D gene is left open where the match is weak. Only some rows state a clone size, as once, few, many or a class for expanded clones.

CDR3 DNA: TGTGCCAGTTCCGGGACAGGGGGCGCGGGTTACACCTTC
CDR3 protein: CASSGTGGAGYTF
D gene: TRBD1
V gene: TRBV12-3/TRBV12-4
clone size: NA
J gene: TRBJ1-2
CDR3 length: 13

CDR3 DNA: TGTGCCACCAGTGAGGACTCATTAGACTATGGCTACACCTTC
CDR3 protein: CATSEDSLDYGYTF
D gene: NA
V gene: TRBV24-1
clone size: NA
J gene: TRBJ1-2
CDR3 length: 14

CDR3 DNA: TGTGCCAGTTCGGGACAGGGGAATGAAAAACTGTTTTTT
CDR3 protein: CASSGQGNEKLFF
D gene: TRBD1
V gene: TRBV19
clone size: NA
J gene: TRBJ1-4
CDR3 length: 13

CDR3 DNA: TGTGCCAGCAGCCTGACAAATCAGCCCCAGCATTTT
CDR3 protein: CASSLTNQPQHF
D gene: NA
V gene: TRBV2
clone size: NA
J gene: TRBJ1-5
CDR3 length: 12

CDR3 DNA: TGTGCCAGCTCACCAAATACGCTGCCAGGGAAAGAGACCCAGTACTTC
CDR3 protein: CASSPNTLPGKETQYF
D gene: NA
V gene: TRBV18
clone size: NA
J gene: TRBJ2-5
CDR3 length: 16

CDR3 DNA: TGTGCCAGCAGTTTTCTCAGCGTCACCTATGGCTACACCTTC
CDR3 protein: CASSFLSVTYGYTF
D gene: NA
V gene: TRBV28
clone size: NA
J gene: TRBJ1-2
CDR3 length: 14

CDR3 DNA: TGTGCCAGCAGCTTGGCCCCCGATCAGCCCCAGCATTTT
CDR3 protein: CASSLAPDQPQHF
D gene: NA
V gene: TRBV5-6
clone size: NA
J gene: TRBJ1-5
CDR3 length: 13

CDR3 DNA: TGTGCCAGCAGCTTGGCCCAACGGGTTTCCGAGCCCGAGCAGTACTTC
CDR3 protein: CASSLAQRVSEPEQYF
D gene: NA
V gene: TRBV5-5
clone size: once
J gene: TRBJ2-7
CDR3 length: 16

CDR3 DNA: TGTGCCAGCAGTTTTGTACAGGGTAATCAGCCCCAGCATTTT
CDR3 protein: CASSFVQGNQPQHF
D gene: NA
V gene: TRBV28
clone size: NA
J gene: TRBJ1-5
CDR3 length: 14

CDR3 DNA: TGCGCCAGCAGTGAGTTGCGGGGCTACGAGCAGTACTTC
CDR3 protein: CASSELRGYEQYF
D gene: NA
V gene: TRBV10-2
clone size: NA
J gene: TRBJ2-7
CDR3 length: 13

CDR3 DNA: TGTGCCAGCAGGGCCGCCGGAGGCACAGATACGCAGTATTTT
CDR3 protein: CASRAAGGTDTQYF
D gene: NA
V gene: TRBV7-9
clone size: NA
J gene: TRBJ2-3
CDR3 length: 14

CDR3 DNA: TGTGCCAGCAGCTTAGTTCGGGGGGTTGGGGGAAACACCATATATTTT
CDR3 protein: CASSLVRGVGGNTIYF
D gene: NA
V gene: TRBV7-2
clone size: NA
J gene: TRBJ1-3
CDR3 length: 16

CDR3 DNA: TGCGCCAGCAGCCACACCGGACTAGCGGGGAACACCGGGGAGCTGTTTTTT
CDR3 protein: CASSHTGLAGNTGELFF
D gene: TRBD2
V gene: TRBV4-1
clone size: NA
J gene: TRBJ2-2
CDR3 length: 17

CDR3 DNA: TGCGCCAGCAGCTCCATTCCTAGCGGGGAGGCTATATACGAGCAGTACTTC
CDR3 protein: CASSSIPSGEAIYEQYF
D gene: TRBD2
V gene: TRBV5-1
clone size: NA
J gene: TRBJ2-7
CDR3 length: 17

CDR3 DNA: TGTGCCAGCAGTCCGCCAGGGTTCGCCATTCAGTACTTC
CDR3 protein: CASSPPGFAIQYF
D gene: NA
V gene: TRBV3-1/TRBV3-2
clone size: NA
J gene: TRBJ2-4
CDR3 length: 13

CDR3 DNA: TGTGCCAGCAGCGGCAGTTGGCGCGGCCACGAGCAGTACTTC
CDR3 protein: CASSGSWRGHEQYF
D gene: NA
V gene: TRBV9
clone size: NA
J gene: TRBJ2-7
CDR3 length: 14

CDR3 DNA: TGTGCCAGCAGCTTAGCTGTCTACACTGAAGCTTTCTTT
CDR3 protein: CASSLAVYTEAFF
D gene: NA
V gene: TRBV11-2
clone size: NA
J gene: TRBJ1-1
CDR3 length: 13

CDR3 DNA: TGTGCCAGCAGTGATGGCAGGGGCCCCTTTTTGGAGACCCAGTACTTC
CDR3 protein: CASSDGRGPFLETQYF
D gene: NA
V gene: TRBV2
clone size: NA
J gene: TRBJ2-5
CDR3 length: 16

CDR3 DNA: TGTGCCAGCTCATTCTCGATGGAGGGGAACTATGGCTACACCTTC
CDR3 protein: CASSFSMEGNYGYTF
D gene: NA
V gene: TRBV18
clone size: NA
J gene: TRBJ1-2
CDR3 length: 15

CDR3 DNA: TGTGCCTGGAACCCCGGACAGGATTACAATGAGCAGTTCTTC
CDR3 protein: CAWNPGQDYNEQFF
D gene: TRBD1
V gene: TRBV30
clone size: NA
J gene: TRBJ2-1
CDR3 length: 14

CDR3 DNA: TGTGCCAGCAGCGAATCGGACAGGGGGGCCTACACCTTC
CDR3 protein: CASSESDRGAYTF
D gene: TRBD1
V gene: TRBV6-4
clone size: NA
J gene: TRBJ1-2
CDR3 length: 13

CDR3 DNA: TGCGCCAGCAGCGCGTCGAGTGTAGACACTGAAGCTTTCTTT
CDR3 protein: CASSASSVDTEAFF
D gene: NA
V gene: TRBV5-1
clone size: NA
J gene: TRBJ1-1
CDR3 length: 14

CDR3 DNA: TGTGCCAGCAGGGATATAGCGGGGGGGCCGCAAGAGACCCAGTACTTC
CDR3 protein: CASRDIAGGPQETQYF
D gene: TRBD2
V gene: TRBV2
clone size: NA
J gene: TRBJ2-5
CDR3 length: 16

CDR3 DNA: TGTGCCAGCAGTGACGGGACAGTTAGCCTTTATAGCAATCAGCCCCAGCATTTT
CDR3 protein: CASSDGTVSLYSNQPQHF
D gene: TRBD1
V gene: TRBV6-1
clone size: NA
J gene: TRBJ1-5
CDR3 length: 18

CDR3 DNA: TGCGCCAGCAGCCAAGACAGGGGCTGGGAGCAGTACTTC
CDR3 protein: CASSQDRGWEQYF
D gene: NA
V gene: TRBV4-1
clone size: NA
J gene: TRBJ2-7
CDR3 length: 13

CDR3 DNA: TGCAGTGCTAGTGCGGACAGGGCGAACACCGGGGAGCTGTTTTTT
CDR3 protein: CSASADRANTGELFF
D gene: TRBD1
V gene: TRBV20-1
clone size: few
J gene: TRBJ2-2
CDR3 length: 15

CDR3 DNA: TGTGCCAGCAGCCCGCCGGGACAGGGCACAGATACGCAGTATTTT
CDR3 protein: CASSPPGQGTDTQYF
D gene: TRBD1
V gene: TRBV11-2
clone size: NA
J gene: TRBJ2-3
CDR3 length: 15

CDR3 DNA: TGTGCCCAGGCAGGAGGCCGAATGGACACTGAAGCTTTCTTT
CDR3 protein: CAQAGGRMDTEAFF
D gene: NA
V gene: TRBV30
clone size: few
J gene: TRBJ1-1
CDR3 length: 14

CDR3 DNA: TGTGCCAGCAGCTCTACAGGGGGCTATGGCTACACCTTC
CDR3 protein: CASSSTGGYGYTF
D gene: TRBD1
V gene: TRBV7-9
clone size: few
J gene: TRBJ1-2
CDR3 length: 13

CDR3 DNA: TGTGCCAGCTGGACAGGGGTCCATGGCTACACCTTC
CDR3 protein: CASWTGVHGYTF
D gene: TRBD1
V gene: TRBV6-5
clone size: few
J gene: TRBJ1-2
CDR3 length: 12

CDR3 DNA: TGTGCCAGCAGCTTAGAATATTACACTGAAGCTTTCTTT
CDR3 protein: CASSLEYYTEAFF
D gene: NA
V gene: TRBV7-2
clone size: NA
J gene: TRBJ1-1
CDR3 length: 13

CDR3 DNA: TGTGCCAGCAAAGGGACTGCAACTAATGAAAAACTGTTTTTT
CDR3 protein: CASKGTATNEKLFF
D gene: NA
V gene: TRBV18
clone size: NA
J gene: TRBJ1-4
CDR3 length: 14

CDR3 DNA: TGTGCCAGCAGTTATCCAGGGGAAAACCAGCCCCAGCATTTT
CDR3 protein: CASSYPGENQPQHF
D gene: NA
V gene: TRBV6-5
clone size: few
J gene: TRBJ1-5
CDR3 length: 14

CDR3 DNA: TGCGCCAGCAGCTTGGGGGACAGGGGTCCCAATCAGCCCCAGCATTTT
CDR3 protein: CASSLGDRGPNQPQHF
D gene: TRBD1
V gene: TRBV5-1
clone size: NA
J gene: TRBJ1-5
CDR3 length: 16

CDR3 DNA: TGTGCCAGCAGCGGCGGACAGGCTGCCTACGAGCAGTACTTC
CDR3 protein: CASSGGQAAYEQYF
D gene: TRBD1
V gene: TRBV9
clone size: NA
J gene: TRBJ2-7
CDR3 length: 14

CDR3 DNA: TGTGCCAGCAGTATTACAGCCCAGGCCTACAATGAGCAGTTCTTC
CDR3 protein: CASSITAQAYNEQFF
D gene: NA
V gene: TRBV6-4
clone size: NA
J gene: TRBJ2-1
CDR3 length: 15

CDR3 DNA: TGTGCAAGTCGCTTAATCGGGCAGAGGAACATGGGGCCTAGCTATGGCTACACCTTC
CDR3 protein: CASRLIGQRNMGPSYGYTF
D gene: NA
V gene: TRBV12-2
clone size: NA
J gene: TRBJ1-2
CDR3 length: 19

CDR3 DNA: TGCGCCAGCAGCTTGGAGTACAGGGAAACAGATACGCAGTATTTT
CDR3 protein: CASSLEYRETDTQYF
D gene: NA
V gene: TRBV5-1
clone size: NA
J gene: TRBJ2-3
CDR3 length: 15

CDR3 DNA: TGTGCCAGCAGCTTTTCGACAGGGAGAGACACCGGGGAGCTGTTTTTT
CDR3 protein: CASSFSTGRDTGELFF
D gene: TRBD1
V gene: TRBV7-3
clone size: NA
J gene: TRBJ2-2
CDR3 length: 16

CDR3 DNA: TGCGCCAGCAGCTTGGACGGGACAGCCGCCTACGAGCAGTACTTC
CDR3 protein: CASSLDGTAAYEQYF
D gene: TRBD1
V gene: TRBV5-1
clone size: NA
J gene: TRBJ2-7
CDR3 length: 15

CDR3 DNA: TGTGCCAGCAGTTATGGGCGTGGGACAGTAATGGGAGCTTTCTTT
CDR3 protein: CASSYGRGTVMGAFF
D gene: TRBD1
V gene: TRBV6-5
clone size: once
J gene: TRBJ1-1
CDR3 length: 15

CDR3 DNA: TGTGCCAGCAGTTTGACTAGCGGGGGAGCAGATACGCAGTATTTT
CDR3 protein: CASSLTSGGADTQYF
D gene: TRBD2
V gene: TRBV27
clone size: NA
J gene: TRBJ2-3
CDR3 length: 15

CDR3 DNA: TGTGCCTGGGAAAGAGAGTCGACACGCTATAATTCACCCCTCCACTTT
CDR3 protein: CAWERESTRYNSPLHF
D gene: NA
V gene: TRBV30
clone size: few
J gene: TRBJ1-6
CDR3 length: 16

CDR3 DNA: TGTGCCAGCTGGTCGGACAGGGGGGAGACCCAGTACTTC
CDR3 protein: CASWSDRGETQYF
D gene: TRBD1
V gene: TRBV27
clone size: NA
J gene: TRBJ2-5
CDR3 length: 13

CDR3 DNA: TGTGCCAGCAGCTTAGGAGATTATGAAAAACTGTTTTTT
CDR3 protein: CASSLGDYEKLFF
D gene: NA
V gene: TRBV11-2
clone size: NA
J gene: TRBJ1-4
CDR3 length: 13

CDR3 DNA: TGCGCCAGCTCGACAGACCTCGTTAACACTGAAGCTTTCTTT
CDR3 protein: CASSTDLVNTEAFF
D gene: NA
V gene: TRBV5-1
clone size: NA
J gene: TRBJ1-1
CDR3 length: 14

CDR3 DNA: TGCGCCAGCAGCTCGGGAGCTAACTATGGCTACACCTTC
CDR3 protein: CASSSGANYGYTF
D gene: NA
V gene: TRBV5-1
clone size: NA
J gene: TRBJ1-2
CDR3 length: 13

CDR3 DNA: TGTGCCAGCAGCCGCCTGGGACAGGGGGGTGAAAAACTGTTTTTT
CDR3 protein: CASSRLGQGGEKLFF
D gene: TRBD1
V gene: TRBV5-8
clone size: NA
J gene: TRBJ1-4
CDR3 length: 15

CDR3 DNA: TGTGCCAGCAGTTTGATGCGGCCCCCCGGAAACACCATATATTTT
CDR3 protein: CASSLMRPPGNTIYF
D gene: NA
V gene: TRBV27
clone size: once
J gene: TRBJ1-3
CDR3 length: 15

CDR3 DNA: TGTGCCAGCAGCCCACAAGGAGGACAGGGGAATGAGCAGTTCTTC
CDR3 protein: CASSPQGGQGNEQFF
D gene: TRBD1
V gene: TRBV9
clone size: NA
J gene: TRBJ2-1
CDR3 length: 15

CDR3 DNA: TGTGCCTGGAGTGACGGGACCTACGAGCAGTACTTC
CDR3 protein: CAWSDGTYEQYF
D gene: NA
V gene: TRBV30
clone size: NA
J gene: TRBJ2-7
CDR3 length: 12

CDR3 DNA: TGTGCCAGCAGGGACGGGACCTACGAGCAGTACTTC
CDR3 protein: CASRDGTYEQYF
D gene: NA
V gene: TRBV6-5
clone size: NA
J gene: TRBJ2-7
CDR3 length: 12

CDR3 DNA: TGTGCCAGCAGCTTAACGGGAGGGGCAGGGGGCAGTCTGGATGGCTACACCTTC
CDR3 protein: CASSLTGGAGGSLDGYTF
D gene: TRBD1
V gene: TRBV7-3
clone size: few
J gene: TRBJ1-2
CDR3 length: 18

CDR3 DNA: TGTGCCTGGGAAGGCGACAGGGGGCGGAGGACTGAAGCTTTCTTT
CDR3 protein: CAWEGDRGRRTEAFF
D gene: TRBD1
V gene: TRBV30
clone size: NA
J gene: TRBJ1-1
CDR3 length: 15